Described below is a single T cell receptor beta chain sequence and its context. Its antigen is not known. These data are taken from a study of Ad26.COV2.S vaccination and SARS-CoV-2 variants. V shed 2 bases and J shed 3 bases, with 16 bases lying between them. The CDR3 is 16 residues long. Germline lookup yields CDR1 MNHEY and CDR2 SVGAGI. TCRdb's copy holds only in-frame clones and misses some; the assay was immunoSEQ multiplex PCR. The table lists roughly 450,000 clones, 90% of them singletons. The sample's treatment: around 19 received Ad26.COV2.S at low or high dose, single or two shots; several received placebo; per-sample allocation not given. At day 63 after the first vaccine or placebo injection, samples were drawn. Study-wide results and caveats: Spike-specific TCR breadth in vaccine recipients exceeded that seen in placebo recipients. Substantial breadth was reported for post-vaccination spike-specific CD8+ and CD4+ T cells.

The sequence was collected from a person aged 18-65 years who received the Ad26.COV2.S COVID-19 vaccine or a placebo. The input for sequencing was peripheral blood, taken in a trial of Ad26.COV2.S vaccine versus placebo. J is TRBJ1-1 and V is TRBV6-5, with D perhaps TRBD1 (5 bases). The CDR3 region is CASSYGAGTLDTEAFF. CDR3 DNA: TGTGCCAGCAGTTACGGGGCAGGGACTTTGGACACTGAAGCTTTCTTT.